Listed below are T cell receptor beta chains from one sample, sequenced in a study of T-cell memory formation after mild COVID-19. In TCRdb, the 5' RACE reads were re-called with MiXCR into one record per CDR3 protein. The sample has 250,000 or so distinct CDR3 sequences, around 10% seen once. Specimen: PBMCs or a T cell subset sorted from them (not recorded which). The receptors shown here come from a man aged 18-30 years who had mild COVID-19 (a few samples of this study predate the infection). Cell type and time point are not known. The CDR3 runs from the conserved cysteine through the conserved F or W. Each record gives: V gene, D gene, CDR3 length, J gene, clone size, CDR3 DNA, CDR3 protein. The D gene is left open where the match is weak. The listing skips clone size in some rows; elsewhere it reads once, few, many or a size class.

v_call: TRBV5-1
d_call: .
cdr3_length: 12
j_call: TRBJ1-6
clone_size: many
cdr3_nt: TGCGCCAGCAGGGTGGAAAATTCACCCCTCCACTTT
cdr3_aa: CASRVENSPLHF

v_call: TRBV20-1
d_call: .
cdr3_length: 10
j_call: TRBJ1-1
clone_size: many
cdr3_nt: TGCAGTGCTAGATGGGTTGAAGCTTTCTTT
cdr3_aa: CSARWVEAFF

v_call: TRBV20-1
d_call: .
cdr3_length: 16
j_call: TRBJ2-3
clone_size: .
cdr3_nt: TGCAGTGCTAGAGATTCGTCGGGGCTAAGCACAGATACGCAGTATTTT
cdr3_aa: CSARDSSGLSTDTQYF

v_call: TRBV5-6
d_call: TRBD1
cdr3_length: 15
j_call: TRBJ2-7
clone_size: many
cdr3_nt: TGTGCCAGCAGCTTGGCTCCGGGACAGGTTATCGAGCAGTACTTC
cdr3_aa: CASSLAPGQVIEQYF

v_call: TRBV4-1
d_call: .
cdr3_length: 13
j_call: TRBJ1-5
clone_size: .
cdr3_nt: TGCGCCAGCAGCCAAGTACAGGCGGGGCCCCAGCATTTT
cdr3_aa: CASSQVQAGPQHF

v_call: TRBV7-2
d_call: .
cdr3_length: 13
j_call: TRBJ2-7
clone_size: few
cdr3_nt: TGTGCCAGCAGCTTCAAAACAGGGTCCGAGCAGTACTTC
cdr3_aa: CASSFKTGSEQYF

v_call: TRBV5-1
d_call: .
cdr3_length: 14
j_call: TRBJ1-3
clone_size: few
cdr3_nt: TGCGCCAGCAGCTTGGTTGACTCTGGAAACACCATATATTTT
cdr3_aa: CASSLVDSGNTIYF

v_call: TRBV4-1
d_call: TRBD2
cdr3_length: 16
j_call: TRBJ2-5
clone_size: few
cdr3_nt: TGCGCCAGCAGCCGACAAACTAGCGCGGGGGGCGAGACCCAGTACTTC
cdr3_aa: CASSRQTSAGGETQYF

v_call: TRBV4-3
d_call: .
cdr3_length: 15
j_call: TRBJ1-2
clone_size: few
cdr3_nt: TGCGCCAGCAGCCAAGAACTGCGACAGGCGTATGGCTACACCTTC
cdr3_aa: CASSQELRQAYGYTF

v_call: TRBV7-8
d_call: TRBD1
cdr3_length: 13
j_call: TRBJ2-1
clone_size: few
cdr3_nt: TGTGCCAGCAGCTGGACAGGGGGAGATGAGCAGTTCTTC
cdr3_aa: CASSWTGGDEQFF

v_call: TRBV12-3/TRBV12-4
d_call: .
cdr3_length: 13
j_call: TRBJ2-7
clone_size: few
cdr3_nt: TGTGCCAGCAGTTTAGGCGGGGCGGCTTGGCAGTACTTC
cdr3_aa: CASSLGGAAWQYF

v_call: TRBV2
d_call: .
cdr3_length: 15
j_call: TRBJ2-7
clone_size: .
cdr3_nt: TGTGCCAGCAGTTCCGGGACGGAAAGAGGCTACGAGCAGTACTTC
cdr3_aa: CASSSGTERGYEQYF

v_call: TRBV6-5
d_call: .
cdr3_length: 12
j_call: TRBJ2-1
clone_size: .
cdr3_nt: TGTGCCGGCGGGGGCCGGTACAATGAGCAGTTCTTC
cdr3_aa: CAGGGRYNEQFF

v_call: TRBV20-1
d_call: TRBD1
cdr3_length: 13
j_call: TRBJ1-1
clone_size: .
cdr3_nt: TGCAGTGCTCCGGGGACAGGGAGCACTGAAGCTTTCTTT
cdr3_aa: CSAPGTGSTEAFF

v_call: TRBV5-1
d_call: TRBD1
cdr3_length: 15
j_call: TRBJ2-1
clone_size: .
cdr3_nt: TGCGCCAGCAGCTCCCAGGGGGCGGGCTACAATGAGCAGTTCTTC
cdr3_aa: CASSSQGAGYNEQFF

v_call: TRBV4-2
d_call: .
cdr3_length: 15
j_call: TRBJ2-5
clone_size: .
cdr3_nt: TGTGCCAGCAGCCAAGAGCGCCGGGTCCAAGAGACCCAGTACTTC
cdr3_aa: CASSQERRVQETQYF

v_call: TRBV5-1
d_call: .
cdr3_length: 15
j_call: TRBJ1-4
clone_size: few
cdr3_nt: TGCGCCAGCAGCTTTAGTGGTGCAACTAATGAAAAACTGTTTTTT
cdr3_aa: CASSFSGATNEKLFF

v_call: TRBV20-1
d_call: .
cdr3_length: 15
j_call: TRBJ2-6
clone_size: few
cdr3_nt: TGCAGTGCTGGCCCGGACTCCTCTGGGGCCAACGTCCTGACTTTC
cdr3_aa: CSAGPDSSGANVLTF

v_call: TRBV9
d_call: .
cdr3_length: 14
j_call: TRBJ2-7
clone_size: many
cdr3_nt: TGTGCCAGCAGCGTACGGGACGGGACCTACGAGCAGTACTTC
cdr3_aa: CASSVRDGTYEQYF

v_call: TRBV5-8
d_call: .
cdr3_length: 14
j_call: TRBJ2-1
clone_size: .
cdr3_nt: TGTGCCAGCGGCGGAGGGAAGTCCTACAATGAGCAGTTCTTC
cdr3_aa: CASGGGKSYNEQFF

v_call: TRBV4-1
d_call: TRBD2
cdr3_length: 16
j_call: TRBJ2-7
clone_size: .
cdr3_nt: TGCGCCAGCAGCCAAACTAGCGGGGGGGCCCCCTACGAGCAGTACTTC
cdr3_aa: CASSQTSGGAPYEQYF

v_call: TRBV7-9
d_call: TRBD2
cdr3_length: 14
j_call: TRBJ2-1
clone_size: .
cdr3_nt: TGTGCCAGCAGCTTCGCGGCAGGGAGGGGTGAGCAGTTCTTC
cdr3_aa: CASSFAAGRGEQFF

v_call: TRBV5-1
d_call: .
cdr3_length: 16
j_call: TRBJ1-6
clone_size: few
cdr3_nt: TGCGCCAGCAGCTTGGAGCTACAGGGTTCTAATTCACCCCTCCACTTT
cdr3_aa: CASSLELQGSNSPLHF

v_call: TRBV4-1
d_call: TRBD1
cdr3_length: 14
j_call: TRBJ2-5
clone_size: .
cdr3_nt: TGCGCCAGCAGCCAGGGACAGCGTAAAGAGACCCAGTACTTC
cdr3_aa: CASSQGQRKETQYF

v_call: TRBV29-1
d_call: .
cdr3_length: 13
j_call: TRBJ2-3
clone_size: few
cdr3_nt: TGCAGCGTTGAATTTCTGGGCCCAGATACGCAGTATTTT
cdr3_aa: CSVEFLGPDTQYF

v_call: TRBV19
d_call: TRBD2
cdr3_length: 14
j_call: TRBJ2-7
clone_size: few
cdr3_nt: TGTGCCAGTAAATCCTACGGGGGGTCCTACGAGCAGTACTTC
cdr3_aa: CASKSYGGSYEQYF

v_call: TRBV10-3
d_call: TRBD2
cdr3_length: 16
j_call: TRBJ2-5
clone_size: .
cdr3_nt: TGTGCCATCAGTGAGAAGGCACTAGCGGTGCGAGAGCCCCAGTACTTC
cdr3_aa: CAISEKALAVREPQYF

v_call: TRBV9
d_call: TRBD2
cdr3_length: 14
j_call: TRBJ2-7
clone_size: .
cdr3_nt: TGTGCCAGCAGCGTAGGAGGACTAGCGGGCGAGCAGTACTTC
cdr3_aa: CASSVGGLAGEQYF

v_call: TRBV20-1
d_call: .
cdr3_length: 12
j_call: TRBJ2-3
clone_size: few
cdr3_nt: TGCAGTGCTAGTGAATCGACAGATACGCAGTATTTT
cdr3_aa: CSASESTDTQYF

v_call: TRBV5-1
d_call: .
cdr3_length: 14
j_call: TRBJ2-1
clone_size: many
cdr3_nt: TGCGCCAGCAGCTTAGAGGCAGCCTACAATGAGCAGTTCTTC
cdr3_aa: CASSLEAAYNEQFF

v_call: TRBV7-2
d_call: .
cdr3_length: 12
j_call: TRBJ2-3
clone_size: .
cdr3_nt: TGTGCCAGCAGCTTAGCACTACATACGCAGTATTTT
cdr3_aa: CASSLALHTQYF

v_call: TRBV5-6
d_call: .
cdr3_length: 16
j_call: TRBJ2-3
clone_size: many
cdr3_nt: TGTGCCAGCAGCTTGGATCTCAGCAGGACCACAGATACGCAGTATTTT
cdr3_aa: CASSLDLSRTTDTQYF

v_call: TRBV3-1
d_call: .
cdr3_length: 13
j_call: TRBJ2-2
clone_size: few
cdr3_nt: TGTGCCAGCCACCTAAAGAGCACCGGGGAGCTGTTTTTT
cdr3_aa: CASHLKSTGELFF

v_call: TRBV19
d_call: .
cdr3_length: 13
j_call: TRBJ1-1
clone_size: few
cdr3_nt: TGTGCCAGTAGTATAGGGGGGGGCACTGAAGCTTTCTTT
cdr3_aa: CASSIGGGTEAFF

v_call: TRBV5-1
d_call: .
cdr3_length: 13
j_call: TRBJ1-6
clone_size: few
cdr3_nt: TGCGCCAGCAGCGGGGATGGGAACTCACCCCTCCACTTT
cdr3_aa: CASSGDGNSPLHF

v_call: TRBV28
d_call: .
cdr3_length: 11
j_call: TRBJ1-2
clone_size: .
cdr3_nt: TGTGCCAGCAGTTTACATCGGGGCTACACCTTC
cdr3_aa: CASSLHRGYTF

v_call: TRBV5-1
d_call: .
cdr3_length: 15
j_call: TRBJ2-3
clone_size: few
cdr3_nt: TGCGCCAGCAGCCTGGGGGAGCGGTCAGCAGATACGCAGTATTTT
cdr3_aa: CASSLGERSADTQYF

v_call: TRBV7-6
d_call: .
cdr3_length: 11
j_call: TRBJ1-3
clone_size: many
cdr3_nt: TGTGCCAGCAGCTTAGGAAACACCATATATTTT
cdr3_aa: CASSLGNTIYF

v_call: TRBV7-8
d_call: TRBD1
cdr3_length: 15
j_call: TRBJ1-2
clone_size: few
cdr3_nt: TGTGCCAGCAGCTTAGCCTCAGGGGGTGGCTATGGCTACACCTTC
cdr3_aa: CASSLASGGGYGYTF

v_call: TRBV6-6
d_call: .
cdr3_length: 11
j_call: TRBJ2-7
clone_size: many
cdr3_nt: TGTGCCAGCAGGCAAAGCTACGAGCAGTACTTC
cdr3_aa: CASRQSYEQYF

v_call: TRBV6-4
d_call: .
cdr3_length: 15
j_call: TRBJ2-2
clone_size: many
cdr3_nt: TGTGCCAGCAGTGACTCAGGGGAGAACACCGGGGAGCTGTTTTTT
cdr3_aa: CASSDSGENTGELFF

v_call: TRBV9
d_call: TRBD2
cdr3_length: 17
j_call: TRBJ2-2
clone_size: .
cdr3_nt: TGTGCCAGCAGCGTAACTAGCGGGGGCCCAAGGACCGGGGAGCTGTTTTTT
cdr3_aa: CASSVTSGGPRTGELFF

v_call: TRBV9
d_call: .
cdr3_length: 16
j_call: TRBJ2-3
clone_size: few
cdr3_nt: TGTGCCAGCAGCGCACTGGCGGCGGCAGCCGCAGATACGCAGTATTTT
cdr3_aa: CASSALAAAAADTQYF

v_call: TRBV7-6
d_call: TRBD2
cdr3_length: 15
j_call: TRBJ2-2
clone_size: many
cdr3_nt: TGTGCCAGCAGCCCGGGGACTACCAAAACCGGGGAGCTGTTTTTT
cdr3_aa: CASSPGTTKTGELFF

v_call: TRBV6-6
d_call: .
cdr3_length: 15
j_call: TRBJ1-2
clone_size: .
cdr3_nt: TGTGCCAGCAGTTACACCCTCGACCAACTCTATGGCTACACCTTC
cdr3_aa: CASSYTLDQLYGYTF

v_call: TRBV7-6
d_call: TRBD2
cdr3_length: 12
j_call: TRBJ2-1
clone_size: many
cdr3_nt: TGTGCCAGCAGTTCAACGGGACTAACCCAGTTCTTC
cdr3_aa: CASSSTGLTQFF

v_call: TRBV9
d_call: .
cdr3_length: 13
j_call: TRBJ1-2
clone_size: few
cdr3_nt: TGTGCCAGCAGCGCCGCTCAGGGGTATGGCTACACCTTC
cdr3_aa: CASSAAQGYGYTF

v_call: TRBV4-2
d_call: TRBD2
cdr3_length: 19
j_call: TRBJ2-1
clone_size: few
cdr3_nt: TGTGCCAGCAGCCACCCGGGACTAGCGGCCTTAGGCCCCTACAATGAGCAGTTCTTC
cdr3_aa: CASSHPGLAALGPYNEQFF